The present entry profiles one TCR beta chain with its context. The specificity of this receptor is unknown. No quality values exist for individual bases; no much larger clone is one base distant. Spanning cysteine to phenylalanine, the CDR3 consists of 14 amino acids. Solely the CDR3 DNA is kept, with 42 bases framed from the first base. Via the germline V gene, CDR1 is SGHDN and CDR2 FVKESK. V drops 0 bases and J drops 4 bases, leaving 10 bases in between. This record comes from a study of response to subunit inactivated influenza vaccine (dated by TCRdb to about 2018). Broadly, across the study: Deep quantitative profiling of the T cell receptor repertoire was used in the study to follow responses to a trivalent subunit inactivated influenza vaccine.

To prepare the library, RT-PCR was applied. Sequenced on an Illumina HiSeq 2500. Using fastp trimming at Q25 and MiXCR clonotype assembly, TCRdb reanalyzed the public sequencing data and kept in-frame beta chains. Every entry covers one CDR3 protein and lists the most common genes and DNA from its rows. This sample is represented by 500,000 to 600,000 distinct CDR3 sequences; roughly 10% of them were singletons. The top ten clonotypes cover about 10% of the sample. Paper-wide results and their limitations: It was suggested by the authors that each seasonal influenza vaccination may recruit only a limited number of new T cells.

This sample was shared with a second study, whose subject was T cells expressing NK-cell markers. As that second study puts it: The TCR beta cDNA libraries were made using 5'RACE template switching, a step that added both a universal primer site and unique molecular identifiers. In sorted CD3+CD56+NKG2C+, CD3+CD56+NKG2C- and CD3+CD56-NKG2C+ T-cell subsets from about eight donors, TCR beta-chain repertoires were profiled. Of the eight sequenced donors, seven were found to be HCMV-seropositive and one was found to be HCMV-seronegative. To restrict sorting to alphabetaTCR-expressing T cells, an anti-gammadeltaTCR antibody was added in several experiments. In about 6 donors, the dominant CD3+CD56+NKG2C+ clonotypes were found to rank among the top 10 CD8+ clonotypes and to make up about 1.0-7.5% of CD8+ T cells. Those dominant clonotypes were again the most abundant among CD3+CD56-NKG2C+ cells in a handful of donors, at roughly 25-65%. It remained unclear whether the expanded NKG2C-expressing T cell clones were specific for HCMV antigens. All eight donors whose samples were sequenced were randomly selected healthy volunteers, three of them men and five women. A commercial ELISA kit detecting HCMV-specific IgG in serum was used to determine HCMV serostatus. Peripheral blood mononuclear cells were isolated from blood by Ficoll density gradient centrifugation. Bulk peripheral blood T-cell repertoires were additionally sequenced from unsorted PBMC for over 5 donors. cDNA synthesis was primed from the TCR beta constant segment, followed by two successive PCR amplification steps. The libraries were sequenced on Illumina HiSeq 2000/2500, MiSeq or NextSeq, producing 2 x 150 bp reads. MIGEC handled demultiplexing of the reads and grouping by UMI, while MiTCR was used to assemble and quantify clonotypes. To exclude erroneous sequences, any TCR cDNA sequence not supported by at least two reads was discarded. Downstream repertoire analysis used the tcR package, and clonotypes were matched across fractions by CDR3 nucleotide sequence plus V segment. VDJmatch was used to annotate antigen specificity against VDJdb, with one amino acid substitution in CDR3 permitted.

This specimen consisted of PBMCs from blood, obtained on the day of vaccination. The sequence derives from a man aged 50 to 60 who received an inactivated influenza vaccine. Donor details come from another sample of the same person, matched by shared clones. The rearrangement combines TRBV14 with TRBJ2-7, with a tentative D gene TRBD2 over 6 matching bases. The CDR3 reads CASSQDGGIYEQYF. DNA sequence: TGTGCCAGCAGCCAAGATGGCGGGATTTACGAGCAGTACTTC.